This T cell receptor beta chain was obtained from a study of tumor-infiltrating lymphocytes in primary liver carcinoma. Starting material for RNA and DNA co-extraction consisted of about 19-32 mg of unsorted bulk tissue. With respect to this clonotype: Antigen unknown.

Trimming took 1 base from V and 2 from J, leaving 13 bases between them. Germline assignment: CDR1 DFQATT and CDR2 SNEGSKA (reference sequence). The CDR3 length is 15 residues. Using a constant-region primer together with ProtoScript II reverse transcriptase, TCR beta cDNA was made from about 500 ng of total RNA. It was through three nested multiplex PCR rounds of slightly modified ARM-PCR that TCR beta libraries arose. Forward primers for TRBV1-TRBV30 and a C-beta reverse primer served the first two PCR rounds, at about 9 cycles each. TCRdb processed the multiplex PCR reads anew with MiXCR; each CDR3 protein has one entry. Of 100,000 or so distinct CDR3 sequences listed, about 70% are singletons. Study-wide results and limits: Representation across all five tumor regions was limited to only about 7-25% of top clones. In tumor-adjacent and tumor-blood pairs, overlap was lower than in tumor region pairs.

V is TRBV20-1 and J is TRBJ2-3; D might be TRBD2 (6 bases). This sequence originates from a woman aged 55-75 years with primary liver carcinoma and hepatitis B virus infection. Material: liver tumor tissue from sampling region 5. Subset indicated: tumor region T5, tumor centre. CDR3 DNA: TGCAGTGCTAGAGGCCCTAGCGATCCCACAGATACGCAGTATTTT. This encodes CSARGPSDPTDTQYF.